This section outlines one T cell receptor (beta chain) sequence together with its context. The sample originates from a study of T cell responses to AZD1222 COVID-19 vaccine. The repertoire was sequenced with immunoSEQ multiplex PCR; TCRdb's copy has only in-frame clones and lacks some. This repertoire shows over 130,000 clones, about 91% found once; its top ten account for about 3.8%. The germline gives CDR1 MNHEY, CDR2 SMNVEV (reference sequence). V lost 8 bases to trimming and J lost 6 bases, with 11 bases between them. This CDR3 has 13 residues. This sequence was found in an adult who received the AZD1222 COVID-19 vaccine. The chain has TRBV27 and TRBJ1-6; TRBD1 is a possible D gene (6 bases). Material: peripheral blood, obtained 28 days after the second AZD1222 dose. The CDR3 DNA sequence: TGTGCCAGCGGTCAGGACAGTAATTCACCCCTCCACTTT. It encodes CASGQDSNSPLHF.